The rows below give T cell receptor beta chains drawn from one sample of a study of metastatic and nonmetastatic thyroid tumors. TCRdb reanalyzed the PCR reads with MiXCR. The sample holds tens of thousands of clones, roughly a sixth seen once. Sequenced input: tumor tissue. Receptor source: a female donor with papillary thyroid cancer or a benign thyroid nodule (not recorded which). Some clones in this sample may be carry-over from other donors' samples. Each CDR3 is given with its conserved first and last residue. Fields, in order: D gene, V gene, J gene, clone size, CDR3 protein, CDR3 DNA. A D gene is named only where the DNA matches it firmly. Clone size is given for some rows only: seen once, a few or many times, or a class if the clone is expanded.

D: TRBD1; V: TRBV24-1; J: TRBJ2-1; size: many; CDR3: CATSDRGQGINNEQFF; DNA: TGTGCCACCAGTGATCGGGGACAGGGAATAAACAATGAGCAGTTCTTC
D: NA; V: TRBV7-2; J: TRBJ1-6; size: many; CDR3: CASSLGWGLLHF; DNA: TGTGCCAGCAGCTTAGGATGGGGACTGCTCCACTTT
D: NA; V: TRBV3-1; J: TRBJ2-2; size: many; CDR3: CASSTGAATGELFF; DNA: TGTGCCAGCAGCACCGGCGCCGCCACCGGGGAGCTGTTTTTT
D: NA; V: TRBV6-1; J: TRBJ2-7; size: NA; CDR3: CASSEFGGGPHYEQYF; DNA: TGTGCCAGCAGTGAGTTTGGTGGGGGGCCTCACTACGAGCAGTACTTC
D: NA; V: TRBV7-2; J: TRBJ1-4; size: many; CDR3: CASSFKSGTSNEKLFF; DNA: TGTGCCAGCAGCTTTAAGTCCGGGACTTCTAATGAAAAACTGTTTTTT
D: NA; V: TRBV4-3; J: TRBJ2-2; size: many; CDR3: CASSQDLGQPGELFF; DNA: TGCGCCAGCAGCCAAGATCTGGGACAACCCGGGGAGCTGTTTTTT
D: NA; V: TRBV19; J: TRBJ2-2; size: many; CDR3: CASSMPQNTGELFF; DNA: TGTGCCAGTAGTATGCCACAGAACACCGGGGAGCTGTTTTTT
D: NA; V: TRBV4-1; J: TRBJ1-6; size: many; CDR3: CASSQERDPYNSPLHF; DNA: TGCGCCAGCAGCCAAGAAAGGGACCCATATAATTCACCCCTCCACTTT
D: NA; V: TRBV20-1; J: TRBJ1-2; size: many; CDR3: CSANRLNYGYTF; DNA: TGCAGTGCTAACAGATTAAACTATGGCTACACCTTC
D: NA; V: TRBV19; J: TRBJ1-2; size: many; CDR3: CASSRGTYYGYTF; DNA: TGTGCCAGTAGTCGCGGGACGTACTATGGCTACACCTTC
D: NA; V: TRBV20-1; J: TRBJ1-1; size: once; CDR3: CSARTGPTQNVASF; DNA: TGCAGTGCTAGAACCGGGCCTACACAGAATGTAGCTTCCTTT
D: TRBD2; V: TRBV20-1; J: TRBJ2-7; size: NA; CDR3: CSATGLAGGSVHEQYF; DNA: TGCAGTGCCACGGGACTAGCTGGAGGCTCAGTTCACGAGCAGTACTTC
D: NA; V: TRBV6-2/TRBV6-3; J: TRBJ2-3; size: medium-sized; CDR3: CASSYYRAPTDTQYF; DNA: TGTGCCAGCAGTTACTACAGGGCACCCACAGATACGCAGTATTTT
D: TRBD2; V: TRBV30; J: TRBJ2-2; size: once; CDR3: CAWKQTSGRGSTGELFF; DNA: TGTGCCTGGAAACAGACTAGCGGGAGAGGTAGCACCGGGGAGCTGTTTTTT
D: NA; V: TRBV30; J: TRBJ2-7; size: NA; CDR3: CAFGTSSYEQYF; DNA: TGTGCCTTCGGGACGTCCTCCTACGAGCAGTACTTC
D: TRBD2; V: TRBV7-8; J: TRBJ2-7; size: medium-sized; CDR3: CASSPTTSGSSYEQYF; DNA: TGTGCCAGCAGCCCTACGACTAGCGGGAGCTCCTACGAGCAGTACTTC
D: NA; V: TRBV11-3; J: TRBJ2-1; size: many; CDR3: CASSLRDHNEQSF; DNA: TGTGCCAGCAGCTTAAGGGACCATAATGAGCAGTCCTTC
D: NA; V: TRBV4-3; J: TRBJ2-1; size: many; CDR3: CASSQEGGSYNEQFF; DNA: TGCGCCAGCAGCCAAGAGGGGGGATCCTACAATGAGCAGTTCTTC
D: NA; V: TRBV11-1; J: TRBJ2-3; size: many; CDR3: CASSPTGTFAPDTQYF; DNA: TGTGCCAGCAGCCCAACCGGGACATTCGCCCCGGATACGCAGTATTTT
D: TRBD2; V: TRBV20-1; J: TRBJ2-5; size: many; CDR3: CSARGALAGVEETQYF; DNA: TGCAGTGCTAGAGGGGCGCTAGCGGGAGTTGAAGAGACCCAGTACTTC
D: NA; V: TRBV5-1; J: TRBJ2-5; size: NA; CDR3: CASRPDLGETQYF; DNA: TGCGCCAGCAGGCCGGACTTGGGAGAGACCCAGTACTTC
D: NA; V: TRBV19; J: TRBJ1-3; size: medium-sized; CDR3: CASSFRRADGNTIYF; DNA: TGTGCCAGTAGTTTTAGAAGGGCTGACGGAAACACCATATATTTT
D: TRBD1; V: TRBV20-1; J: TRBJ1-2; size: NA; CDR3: CISFDRVNYGYTF; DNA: TGCATTTCTTTTGACAGGGTGAACTATGGCTACACCTTC
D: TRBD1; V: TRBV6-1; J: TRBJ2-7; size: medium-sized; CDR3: CASSDLPDRASYEQYF; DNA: TGTGCCAGCAGTGATCTACCGGACAGGGCCTCCTACGAGCAGTACTTC
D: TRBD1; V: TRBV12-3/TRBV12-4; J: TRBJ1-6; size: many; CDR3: CASRWTGVSPLHF; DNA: TGTGCCAGCAGGTGGACAGGGGTTTCACCCCTCCACTTT
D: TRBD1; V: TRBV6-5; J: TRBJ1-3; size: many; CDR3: CASSYSGTGSGNTIYF; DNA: TGTGCCAGCAGTTACTCGGGGACAGGCTCTGGAAACACCATATATTTT
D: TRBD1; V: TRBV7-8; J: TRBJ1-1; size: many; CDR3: CASSSPTGVNTEAFF; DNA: TGTGCCAGCAGCTCGCCGACAGGGGTGAACACTGAAGCTTTCTTT
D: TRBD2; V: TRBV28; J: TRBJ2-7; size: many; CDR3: CASSQVGAGNFYEQYF; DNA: TGTGCCAGCAGCCAAGTAGGAGCGGGGAACTTCTACGAGCAGTACTTC
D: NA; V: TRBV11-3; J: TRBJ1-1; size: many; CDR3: CASSLGAMNTEAFF; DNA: TGTGCCAGCAGCTTAGGAGCCATGAACACTGAAGCTTTCTTT
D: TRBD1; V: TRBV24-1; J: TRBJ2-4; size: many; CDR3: CATSDTGQGKNIQYF; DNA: TGTGCCACCAGTGATACGGGACAGGGTAAAAACATTCAGTACTTC
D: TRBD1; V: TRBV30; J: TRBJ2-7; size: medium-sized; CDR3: CAWSWTGVEQYF; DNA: TGTGCCTGGAGCTGGACAGGGGTCGAGCAGTACTTC
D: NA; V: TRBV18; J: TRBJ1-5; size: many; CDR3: CASSSATGDSNQPQHF; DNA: TGTGCCAGCTCATCCGCGACAGGAGATAGCAATCAGCCCCAGCATTTT
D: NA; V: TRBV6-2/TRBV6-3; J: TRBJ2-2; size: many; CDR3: CASSRSSGGGTGELFF; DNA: TGTGCCAGCAGTCGGTCCAGCGGAGGGGGCACCGGGGAGCTGTTTTTT
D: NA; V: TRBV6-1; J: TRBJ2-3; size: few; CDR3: CASSERGITDTQYF; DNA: TGTGCCAGCTCCGAACGGGGTATCACAGATACGCAGTATTTT
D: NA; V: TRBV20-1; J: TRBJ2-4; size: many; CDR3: CSARTEIENIQYF; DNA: TGCAGTGCCCGGACCGAAATCGAAAACATTCAGTACTTC
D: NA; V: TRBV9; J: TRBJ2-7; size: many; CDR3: CASSPGGTGEQYF; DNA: TGTGCCAGCAGCCCTGGGGGGACCGGCGAGCAGTACTTC
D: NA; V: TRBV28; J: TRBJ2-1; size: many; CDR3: CASSSWANNEQFF; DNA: TGTGCCAGCAGTTCCTGGGCCAACAATGAGCAGTTCTTC
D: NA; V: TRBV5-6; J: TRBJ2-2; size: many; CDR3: CASSLRAINTGELFF; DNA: TGTGCCAGCAGCTTGAGGGCCATCAACACCGGGGAGCTGTTTTTT
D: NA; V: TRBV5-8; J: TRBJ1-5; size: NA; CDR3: CASRRSGSSNQPQHF; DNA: TGTGCCAGCAGGAGGTCGGGAAGTAGCAATCAGCCCCAGCATTTT